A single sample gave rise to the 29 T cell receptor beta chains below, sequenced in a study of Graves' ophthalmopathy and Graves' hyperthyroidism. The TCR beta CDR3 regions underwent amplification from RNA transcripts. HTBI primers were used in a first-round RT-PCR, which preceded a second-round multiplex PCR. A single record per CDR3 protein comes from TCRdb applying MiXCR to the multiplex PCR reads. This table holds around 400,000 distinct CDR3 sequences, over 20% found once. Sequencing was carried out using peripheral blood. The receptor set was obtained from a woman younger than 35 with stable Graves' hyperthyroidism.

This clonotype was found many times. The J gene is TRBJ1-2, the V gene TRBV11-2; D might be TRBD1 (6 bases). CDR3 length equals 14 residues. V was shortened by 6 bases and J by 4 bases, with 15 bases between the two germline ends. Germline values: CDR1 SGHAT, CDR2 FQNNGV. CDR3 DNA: TGTGCCAGCAGTGTCGGGGGGGCCACCTATGGCTACACCTTC. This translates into CASSVGGATYGYTF.

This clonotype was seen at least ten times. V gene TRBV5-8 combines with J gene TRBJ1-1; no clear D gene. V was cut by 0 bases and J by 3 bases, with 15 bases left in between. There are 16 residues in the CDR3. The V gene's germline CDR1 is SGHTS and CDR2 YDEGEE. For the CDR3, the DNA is TGTGCCAGCAGCTTGGAAGCGGGTTGGGAGGACACTGAAGCTTTCTTT. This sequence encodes CASSLEAGWEDTEAFF. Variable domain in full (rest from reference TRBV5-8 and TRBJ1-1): EAGVTQSPTHLIKTRGQQATLRCSPISGHTSVYWYQQALGLGLQFLLWYDEGEERNRGNFPPRFSGRQFPNYSSELNVNALELEDSALYLCASSLEAGWEDTEAFFGQGTRLTVV.

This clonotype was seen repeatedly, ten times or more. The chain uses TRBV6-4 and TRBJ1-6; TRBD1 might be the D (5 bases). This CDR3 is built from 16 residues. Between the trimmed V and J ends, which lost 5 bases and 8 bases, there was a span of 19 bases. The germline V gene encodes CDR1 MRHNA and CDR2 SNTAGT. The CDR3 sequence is CASSYNRPAGYSPLHF. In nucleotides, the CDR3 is TGTGCCAGCAGTTATAACAGGCCAGCCGGGTATTCACCCCTCCACTTT.

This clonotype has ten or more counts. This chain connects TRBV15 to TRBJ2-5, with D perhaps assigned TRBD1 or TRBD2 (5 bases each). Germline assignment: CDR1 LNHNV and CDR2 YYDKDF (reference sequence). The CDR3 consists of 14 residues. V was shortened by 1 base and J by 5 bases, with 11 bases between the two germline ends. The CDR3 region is CATSRGGTPETQYF. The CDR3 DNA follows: TGTGCCACCAGCAGAGGGGGGACCCCGGAGACCCAGTACTTC.

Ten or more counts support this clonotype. DNA for the CDR3: TGCAGCCCCATCGACTTCACAGATACGCAGTATTTT. Protein: CSPIDFTDTQYF. The chain links TRBV29-1 to TRBJ2-3, with D unresolved. This CDR3 has 12 residues. CDR1 is SQVTM and CDR2 is ANQGSEA in the germline V gene. The ends were cut back, 8 bases at V and 2 bases at J, with 11 bases in the middle.

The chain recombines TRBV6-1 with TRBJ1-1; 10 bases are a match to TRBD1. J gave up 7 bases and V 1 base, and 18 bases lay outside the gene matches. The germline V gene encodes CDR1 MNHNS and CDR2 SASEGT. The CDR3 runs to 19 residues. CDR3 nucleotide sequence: TGTGCCAGCAGTGAAGGGGTTTTGGGGGACAGGGGAGAAAGGAGTGAAGCTTTCTTT. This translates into CASSEGVLGDRGERSEAFF.

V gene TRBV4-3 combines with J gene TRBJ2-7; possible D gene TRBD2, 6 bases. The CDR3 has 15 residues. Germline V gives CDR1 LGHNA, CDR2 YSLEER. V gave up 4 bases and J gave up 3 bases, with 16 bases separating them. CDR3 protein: CASSRLPGRDYEQYF. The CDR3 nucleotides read TGCGCCAGCAGCCGTCTACCTGGGCGGGACTACGAGCAGTACTTC.

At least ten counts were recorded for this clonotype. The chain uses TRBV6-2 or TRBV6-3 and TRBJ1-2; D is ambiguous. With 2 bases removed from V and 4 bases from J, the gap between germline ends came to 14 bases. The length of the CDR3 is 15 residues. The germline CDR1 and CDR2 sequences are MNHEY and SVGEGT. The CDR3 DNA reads TGTGCCAGCAGTTACCGGGCGGCGGTCGGCTATGGCTACACCTTC. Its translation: CASSYRAAVGYGYTF.

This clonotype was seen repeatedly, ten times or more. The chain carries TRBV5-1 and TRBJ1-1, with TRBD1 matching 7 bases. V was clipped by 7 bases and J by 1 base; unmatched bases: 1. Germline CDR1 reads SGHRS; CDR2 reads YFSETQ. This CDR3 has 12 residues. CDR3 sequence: CASRQGNTEAFF. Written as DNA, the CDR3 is TGCGCCAGCCGACAGGGGAACACTGAAGCTTTCTTT.

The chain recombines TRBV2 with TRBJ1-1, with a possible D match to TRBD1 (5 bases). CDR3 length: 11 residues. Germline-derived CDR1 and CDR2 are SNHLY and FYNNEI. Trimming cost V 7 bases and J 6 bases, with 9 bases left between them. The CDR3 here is CASKRDAEAFF. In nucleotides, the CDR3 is TGTGCCAGCAAGAGGGACGCTGAAGCTTTCTTT.

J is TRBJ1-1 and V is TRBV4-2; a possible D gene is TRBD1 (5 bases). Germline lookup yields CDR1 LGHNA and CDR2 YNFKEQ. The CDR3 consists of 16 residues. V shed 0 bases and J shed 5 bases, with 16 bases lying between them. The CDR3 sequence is CASSQDSGRGRTEAFF. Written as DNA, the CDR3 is TGTGCCAGCAGCCAAGATAGCGGTAGGGGACGGACTGAAGCTTTCTTT.

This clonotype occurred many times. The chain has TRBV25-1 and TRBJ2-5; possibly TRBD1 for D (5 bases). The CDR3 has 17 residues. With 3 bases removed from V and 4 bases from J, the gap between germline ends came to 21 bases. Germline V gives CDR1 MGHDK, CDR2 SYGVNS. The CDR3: CASSDSRVLLRGETQYF. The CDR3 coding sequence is TGTGCCAGCAGTGATAGCCGGGTCTTATTAAGGGGAGAGACCCAGTACTTC.

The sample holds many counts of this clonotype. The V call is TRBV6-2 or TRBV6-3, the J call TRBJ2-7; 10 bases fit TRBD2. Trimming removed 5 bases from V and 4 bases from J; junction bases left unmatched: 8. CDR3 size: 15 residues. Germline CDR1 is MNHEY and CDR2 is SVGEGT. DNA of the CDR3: TGTGCCAGCAGTAAAGTTGGACTAGCGGATTACGAGCAGTACTTC. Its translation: CASSKVGLADYEQYF.

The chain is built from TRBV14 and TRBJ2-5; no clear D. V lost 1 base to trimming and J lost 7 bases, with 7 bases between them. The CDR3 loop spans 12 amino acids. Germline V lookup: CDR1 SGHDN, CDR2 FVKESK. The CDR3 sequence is CASSQARATQYF. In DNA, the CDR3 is TGTGCCAGCAGCCAAGCAAGAGCGACCCAGTACTTC.

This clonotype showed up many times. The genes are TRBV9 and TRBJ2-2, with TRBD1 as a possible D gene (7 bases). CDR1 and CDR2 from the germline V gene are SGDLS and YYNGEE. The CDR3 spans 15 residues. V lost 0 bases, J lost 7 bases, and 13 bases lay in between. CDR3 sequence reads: CASSVGTGEDGELFF. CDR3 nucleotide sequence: TGTGCCAGCAGCGTAGGAACAGGGGAGGACGGGGAGCTGTTTTTT.

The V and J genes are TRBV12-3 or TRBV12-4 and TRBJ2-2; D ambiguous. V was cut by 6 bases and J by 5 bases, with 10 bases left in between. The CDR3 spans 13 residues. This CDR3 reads CASRSVRTGELFF. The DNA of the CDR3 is TGTGCCAGCAGATCCGTGAGGACCGGGGAGCTGTTTTTT.

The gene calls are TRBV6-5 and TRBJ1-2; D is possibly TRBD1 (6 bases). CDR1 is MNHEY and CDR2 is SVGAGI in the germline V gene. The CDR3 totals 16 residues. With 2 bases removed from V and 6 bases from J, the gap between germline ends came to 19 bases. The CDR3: CASSYGVAGTSHGYTF. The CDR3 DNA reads TGTGCCAGCAGTTACGGGGTCGCCGGGACATCACATGGCTACACCTTC.

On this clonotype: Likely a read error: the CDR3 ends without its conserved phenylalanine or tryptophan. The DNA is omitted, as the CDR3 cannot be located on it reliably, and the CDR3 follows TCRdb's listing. The CDR3: CASRRAPGTGELLL. The V call is TRBV12-3 or TRBV12-4, the J call TRBJ2-2; the listed D gene, TRBD2, was not tested against the DNA. The CDR3 spans 14 amino acids, including both terminal residues.

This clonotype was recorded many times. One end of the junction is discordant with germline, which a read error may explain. CDR3 nucleotide sequence: TGTGCCAGCAGTTACTCGACAGGAACCACCATATATTTT. It is translated as CASSYSTGTTIYF. The genes are TRBV6-2 or TRBV6-3 and TRBJ1-3; tentative D call: TRBD1 (6 bases). Germline CDR1 MNHEY, CDR2 SVGEGT. This CDR3 has 13 amino acids.

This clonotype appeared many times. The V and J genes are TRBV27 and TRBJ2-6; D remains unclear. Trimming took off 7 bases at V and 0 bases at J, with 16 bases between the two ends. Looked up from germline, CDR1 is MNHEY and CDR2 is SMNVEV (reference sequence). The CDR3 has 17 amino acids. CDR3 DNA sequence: TGTGCCAGCATGGTGGCGGTCGCCTCCTCTGGGGCCAACGTCCTGACTTTC. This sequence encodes CASMVAVASSGANVLTF.

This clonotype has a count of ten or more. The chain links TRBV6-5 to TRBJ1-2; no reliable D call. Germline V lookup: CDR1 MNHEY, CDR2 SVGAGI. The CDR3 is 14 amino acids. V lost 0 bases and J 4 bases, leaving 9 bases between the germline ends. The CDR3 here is CASSYSRTSYGYTF. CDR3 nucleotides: TGTGCCAGCAGTTACTCGAGGACGTCCTATGGCTACACCTTC.

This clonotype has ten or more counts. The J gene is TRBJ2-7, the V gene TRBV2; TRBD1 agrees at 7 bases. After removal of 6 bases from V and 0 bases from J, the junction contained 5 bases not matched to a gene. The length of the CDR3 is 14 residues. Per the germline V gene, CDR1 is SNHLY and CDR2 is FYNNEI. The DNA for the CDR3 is TGTGCCAGCAGGGGACAGCTTAGCTCCTACGAGCAGTACTTC. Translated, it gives CASRGQLSSYEQYF.

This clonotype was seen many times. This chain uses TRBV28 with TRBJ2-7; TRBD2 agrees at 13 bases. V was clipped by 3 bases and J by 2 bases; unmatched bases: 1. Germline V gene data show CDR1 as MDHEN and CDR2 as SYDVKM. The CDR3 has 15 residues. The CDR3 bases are TGTGCCAGCAGTTTCGGGACTAGCGGGGCCTACGAGCAGTACTTC. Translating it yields CASSFGTSGAYEQYF.

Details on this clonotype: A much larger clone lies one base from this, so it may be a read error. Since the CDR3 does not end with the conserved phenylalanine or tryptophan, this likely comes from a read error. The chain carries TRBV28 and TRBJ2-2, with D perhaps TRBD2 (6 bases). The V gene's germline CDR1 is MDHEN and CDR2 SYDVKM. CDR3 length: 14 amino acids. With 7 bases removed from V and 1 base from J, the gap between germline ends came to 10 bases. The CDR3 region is CASTTGLNTGELFL. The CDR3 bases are TGTGCCAGCACTACGGGACTGAACACCGGGGAGCTGTTTTTG.

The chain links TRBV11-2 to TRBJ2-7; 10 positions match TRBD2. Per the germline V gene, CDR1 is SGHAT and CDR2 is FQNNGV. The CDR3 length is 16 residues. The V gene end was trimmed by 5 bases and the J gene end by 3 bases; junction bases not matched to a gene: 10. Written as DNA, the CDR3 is TGTGCCAGCAGCCCATCGGCTAGCGGGGGATTCTACGAGCAGTACTTC. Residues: CASSPSASGGFYEQYF.

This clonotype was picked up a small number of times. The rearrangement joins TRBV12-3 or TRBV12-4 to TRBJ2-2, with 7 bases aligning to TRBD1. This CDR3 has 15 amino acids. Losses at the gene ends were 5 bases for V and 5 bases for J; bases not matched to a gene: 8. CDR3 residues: CASSTGTEETGELFF. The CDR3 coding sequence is TGTGCCAGCAGTACCGGGACAGAGGAGACCGGGGAGCTGTTTTTT.

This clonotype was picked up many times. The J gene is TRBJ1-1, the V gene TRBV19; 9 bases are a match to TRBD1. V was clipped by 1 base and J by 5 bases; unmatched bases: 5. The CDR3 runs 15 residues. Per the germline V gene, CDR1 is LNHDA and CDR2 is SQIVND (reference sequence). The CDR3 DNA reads TGTGCCAGTAGTATAGCGGCGACAGGGGGGACTGAAGCTTTCTTT. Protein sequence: CASSIAATGGTEAFF.

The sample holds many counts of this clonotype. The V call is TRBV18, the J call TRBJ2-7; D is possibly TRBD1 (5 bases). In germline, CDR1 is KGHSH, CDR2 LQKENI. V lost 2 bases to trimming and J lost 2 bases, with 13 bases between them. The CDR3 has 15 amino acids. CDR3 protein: CASSPGSKGTYEQYF. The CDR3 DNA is TGTGCCAGCTCACCAGGTTCGAAGGGGACCTACGAGCAGTACTTC.

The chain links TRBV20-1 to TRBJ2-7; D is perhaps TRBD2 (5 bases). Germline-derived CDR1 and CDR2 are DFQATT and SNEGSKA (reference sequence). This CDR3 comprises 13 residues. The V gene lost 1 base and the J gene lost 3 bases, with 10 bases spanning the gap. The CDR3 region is CSARGVGVYEQYF. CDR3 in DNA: TGCAGTGCTAGAGGTGTCGGGGTCTACGAGCAGTACTTC.